The 15 T cell receptor beta chains reported below all come from one sample, sequenced in a study of cytomegalovirus exposure and HLA in healthy donors. PCR primers comprised 60 Vbeta and 13 Jbeta primers. Only in-frame clones appear in the TCRdb table, and some are missing; sequencing was by immunoSEQ multiplex PCR. The data show about 89,000 clones, more than 60% seen once. The sequencing input was PBMCs. These receptors all come from a man under 40 in good health and CMV-seronegative.

The chain carries TRBV19 and TRBJ2-6; D perhaps matches TRBD2 (6 bases). V shed 4 bases and J shed 1 base, with 14 bases lying between them. The CDR3 runs 17 residues. The germline V gene encodes CDR1 LNHDA and CDR2 SQIVND (reference sequence). CDR3 bases: TGTGCCAGTAGTACTCGCGGAGGGCTGTCTGGGGCCAACGTCCTGACTTTC. It yields the protein CASSTRGGLSGANVLTF.

J is TRBJ1-6 and V is TRBV5-6; TRBD1 matches at 8 bases. CDR1 SGHDT and CDR2 YYEEEE come from the germline V gene. V was clipped by 4 bases and J by 9 bases; unmatched bases: 6. The CDR3 runs 14 residues. The CDR3 loop reads CASSMDRAGSPLHF. The CDR3 DNA is TGTGCCAGCAGCATGGACAGGGCTGGTTCACCCCTCCACTTT.

V usage is TRBV4-3 and J usage is TRBJ1-1; possibly TRBD1 for D (5 bases). The germline V gene has CDR1 LGHNA and CDR2 YSLEER. Trimming took 6 bases from V and 0 from J, leaving 11 bases between them. This CDR3 contains 14 residues. CDR3 region: CASSYQTVNTEAFF. As DNA, the CDR3 is TGCGCCAGCAGTTACCAGACAGTGAACACTGAAGCTTTCTTT.

The chain has TRBV13 and TRBJ1-2; 9 nucleotides align to TRBD1. The germline CDR1 and CDR2 sequences are PRHDT and FYEKMQ (reference sequence). J gave up 6 bases and V 3 bases, and 5 bases lay outside the gene matches. The CDR3 has 14 amino acids. DNA for the CDR3: TGTGCCAGCAGCTTCCGACAGGGGGAGAATGGCTACACCTTC. Residues: CASSFRQGENGYTF.

The chain couples TRBV27 to TRBJ1-1; 11 bases line up with TRBD1. The length of the CDR3 is 15 residues. Germline V CDR1 and CDR2: MNHEY, SMNVEV (reference sequence). The ends lost 4 bases at V and 10 bases at J; junction bases unmatched: 11. The CDR3 sequence: CASSSGQGALRGAFF. In nucleotides, the CDR3 is TGTGCCAGCAGTTCCGGACAGGGGGCACTCCGGGGAGCTTTCTTT.

V and J are TRBV6-1 and TRBJ1-2; D is unclear. Germline-derived CDR1 and CDR2 are MNHNS and SASEGT. This CDR3 spans 13 amino acids. V gave up 5 bases and J gave up 7 bases, with 14 bases separating them. The CDR3 spells CASSPTEHSGYTF. CDR3 DNA sequence: TGTGCCAGCAGTCCCACTGAGCATAGTGGCTACACCTTC.

This rearrangement joins TRBV5-6 to TRBJ1-4, with D hard to call. Germline CDR1 and CDR2: SGHDT and YYEEEE. V gave up 0 bases and J gave up 3 bases, with 9 bases separating them. This CDR3 spans 15 amino acids. The CDR3 DNA follows: TGTGCCAGCAGCTTGGTGAGGGCTTCTAATGAAAAACTGTTTTTT. This gives the protein CASSLVRASNEKLFF.

The chain has TRBV28 and TRBJ2-2; D is perhaps TRBD1 (6 bases). This CDR3 is 15 amino acids long. CDR1 MDHEN and CDR2 SYDVKM come from the germline V gene. Trimming removed 1 base from V and 7 bases from J, with 13 bases in between. In DNA, the CDR3 is TGTGCCAGCAGTTTATTCCCAGGGGCGCACGGGGAGCTGTTTTTT. It encodes CASSLFPGAHGELFF.

Only a few counts were recorded for this clone. The CDR3 DNA reads TGCGCCAGCAGCCAAAATCAGGGGAGCAATCAGCCCCAGCATTTT. This sequence encodes CASSQNQGSNQPQHF. This chain uses TRBV4-1 with TRBJ1-5; TRBD1 is a possible D gene (6 bases). V lost 2 bases and J 1 base, leaving 9 bases between the germline ends. The CDR3 length is 15 residues. CDR1 is MGHRA, CDR2 YSYEKL, per germline.

The J gene is TRBJ1-5, the V gene TRBV28; D remains unclear. The CDR3 is 16 amino acids. Per germline, CDR1 MDHEN and CDR2 SYDVKM. Trimming took 7 bases from V and 2 from J, leaving 18 bases between them. The CDR3 DNA reads as TGTGCCAGCACCCCCCGGCAGGTTAGAGGCAATCAGCCCCAGCATTTT. It codes for CASTPRQVRGNQPQHF.

The chain is built from TRBV6-5 and TRBJ1-2; D possibly corresponds to TRBD1 (6 bases). Trimming took off 4 bases at V and 3 bases at J, with 18 bases between the two ends. The CDR3 totals 16 residues. Germline V gives CDR1 MNHEY, CDR2 SVGAGI. CDR3 loop: CASSSTVTGWDYGYTF. The CDR3 bases are TGTGCCAGCAGTTCAACCGTCACAGGGTGGGACTATGGCTACACCTTC.

The rearrangement links TRBV29-1 to TRBJ2-1, with 8 bases aligning to TRBD1. Germline loops: CDR1 SQVTM, CDR2 ANQGSEA. CDR3 length: 14 residues. J gave up 3 bases and V 4 bases, and 5 bases lay outside the gene matches. The DNA for the CDR3 is TGCAGCGTTGGCCGGACAGGGAGCTACAATGAGCAGTTCTTC. Protein: CSVGRTGSYNEQFF.

The genes are TRBV7-9 and TRBJ2-2; 9 nucleotides line up with TRBD1. V trimming: 5 bases; J trimming: 2 bases; junction bases outside the gene matches: 6. Germline CDR1 and CDR2: SEHNR and FQNEAQ (reference sequence). The CDR3 runs 16 residues. The chain's CDR3 is CASSGRTGANTGELFF. The CDR3 DNA sequence: TGTGCCAGCAGCGGCAGGACAGGGGCAAACACCGGGGAGCTGTTTTTT.

The CDR3 spells CASREERGALNEQFF. Written as DNA, the CDR3 is TGTGCCAGCAGGGAAGAGCGGGGGGCGCTCAATGAGCAGTTCTTC. The rearrangement uses TRBV7-6 and TRBJ2-1; 9 bases match TRBD2. V shed 6 bases and J 6 bases; nucleotides not matched to a gene: 9. Germline V gene data show CDR1 as SGHVS and CDR2 as FNYEAQ. The CDR3 is 15 amino acids.

This chain uses TRBV5-4 with TRBJ2-7, with unresolved D. The CDR3 contains 12 residues. The germline V gene encodes CDR1 SGHNT and CDR2 YYREEE (reference sequence). V lost 0 bases, J lost 5 bases, and 6 bases lay in between. As DNA, the CDR3 is TGTGCCAGCAGCTTGGGTCGGGACGAGCAGTACTTC. Protein product: CASSLGRDEQYF.